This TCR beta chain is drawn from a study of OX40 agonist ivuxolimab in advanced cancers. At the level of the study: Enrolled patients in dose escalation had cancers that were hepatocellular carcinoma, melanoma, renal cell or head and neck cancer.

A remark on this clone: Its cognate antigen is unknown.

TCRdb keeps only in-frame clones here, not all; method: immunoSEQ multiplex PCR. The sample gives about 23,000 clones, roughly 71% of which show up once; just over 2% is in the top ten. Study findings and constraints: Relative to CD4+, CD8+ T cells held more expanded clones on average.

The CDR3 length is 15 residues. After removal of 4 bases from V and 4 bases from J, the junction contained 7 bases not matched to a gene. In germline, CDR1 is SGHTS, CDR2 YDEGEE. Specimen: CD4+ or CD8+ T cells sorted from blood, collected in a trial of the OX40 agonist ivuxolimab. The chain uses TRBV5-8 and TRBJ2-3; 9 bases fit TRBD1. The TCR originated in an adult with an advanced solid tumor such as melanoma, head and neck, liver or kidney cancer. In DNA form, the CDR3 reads TGTGCCAGCAGCACTGGACAGGGGAGGGCAGATACGCAGTATTTT. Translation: CASSTGQGRADTQYF. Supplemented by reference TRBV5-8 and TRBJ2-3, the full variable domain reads EAGVTQSPTHLIKTRGQQATLRCSPISGHTSVYWYQQALGLGLQFLLWYDEGEERNRGNFPPRFSGRQFPNYSSELNVNALELEDSALYLCASSTGQGRADTQYFGPGTRLTVL.